These 2 T cell receptor beta chains came from one sample sequenced in a study of blood T cell repertoires in COVID-19. Clones were sequenced by immunoSEQ multiplex PCR, and TCRdb holds only the in-frame ones, with some missing. The repertoire consists of 90,000 to 130,000 clones, with around 84% occurring once and the leading ten covering roughly 1.4%. The sample comprised peripheral blood. The receptors come from a middle-aged man with acute or convalescent COVID-19.

V usage is TRBV5-8 and J usage is TRBJ2-1; 9 positions agree with TRBD2. Germline V gene lookup returns CDR1 SGHTS and CDR2 YDEGEE. This CDR3 has 15 residues. The ends lost 0 bases at V and 5 bases at J; junction bases unmatched: 3. The CDR3: CASSLGLADNNEQFF. The CDR3 region has the DNA TGTGCCAGCAGCTTGGGACTAGCGGATAACAATGAGCAGTTCTTC.

The chain carries TRBV24-1 and TRBJ2-3; maybe TRBD2 (6 bases). The germline V and J ends were trimmed by 9 bases and 0 bases, with 9 bases remaining between them. Looked up from germline, CDR1 is KGHDR and CDR2 is SFDVKD. There are 13 residues in the CDR3. CDR3 sequence (DNA): TGTGCCACCGGGACTCCTAGCACAGATACGCAGTATTTT. Protein product: CATGTPSTDTQYF.